The clone carrying this T cell receptor (beta chain) was seen only a few times. Its target is unknown. This sample stems from a study of T cells after yellow fever vaccination. Points from the study as a whole: Weaker, the secondary response peaked sooner, at day 5 versus 15.

TCRdb fed the 5' RACE reads into MiXCR, producing one record per CDR3 protein. The sample shows about 350,000 distinct CDR3 sequences, roughly 4% of them seen only once. The material was PBMCs, obtained 5 days after the yellow fever booster vaccination. The origin of this receptor is a man between 18 and 29 years old who received the YFV17D yellow fever vaccine.

The CDR3 here is CASSEVRSGGELFF. CDR3 in DNA: TGTGCCAGCAGTGAAGTGCGTTCCGGCGGGGAGCTGTTTTTT. V and J are TRBV6-1 and TRBJ2-2; D not resolved. CDR1 is MNHNS, CDR2 SASEGT, per germline. The V gene lost 1 base and the J gene lost 7 bases, with 10 bases spanning the gap. The CDR3 sequence is 14 residues long.